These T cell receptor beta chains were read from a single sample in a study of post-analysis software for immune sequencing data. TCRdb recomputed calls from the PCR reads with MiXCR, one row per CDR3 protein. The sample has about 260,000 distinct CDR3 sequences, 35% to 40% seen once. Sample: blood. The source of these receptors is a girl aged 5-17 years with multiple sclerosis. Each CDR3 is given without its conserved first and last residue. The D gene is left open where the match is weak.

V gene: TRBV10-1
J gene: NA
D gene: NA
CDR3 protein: ASRKRSDYEQY

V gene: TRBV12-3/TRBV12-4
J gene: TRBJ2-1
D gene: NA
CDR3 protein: ASSFLGEQF

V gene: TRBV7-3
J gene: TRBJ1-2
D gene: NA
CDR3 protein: ASSLTGAQPDGYT

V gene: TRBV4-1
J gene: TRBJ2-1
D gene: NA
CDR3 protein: ASSQFQAGTCGEQF

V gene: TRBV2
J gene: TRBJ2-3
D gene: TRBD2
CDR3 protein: ASSAGLAGFTDTQY

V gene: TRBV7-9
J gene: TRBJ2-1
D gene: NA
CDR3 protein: ASSSRQDREQF

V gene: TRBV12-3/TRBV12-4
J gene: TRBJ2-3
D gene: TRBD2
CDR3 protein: ASSLDRREWGTDTQY

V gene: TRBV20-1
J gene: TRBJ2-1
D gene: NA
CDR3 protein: SARSTLRSYNEQF

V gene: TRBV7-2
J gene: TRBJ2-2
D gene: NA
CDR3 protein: ASSQGGNTGELF

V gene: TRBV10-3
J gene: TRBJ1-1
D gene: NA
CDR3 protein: AIDETGTGTEAF

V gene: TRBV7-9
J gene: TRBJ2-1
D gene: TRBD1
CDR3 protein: ASSARTRDRGSVSYNEQF

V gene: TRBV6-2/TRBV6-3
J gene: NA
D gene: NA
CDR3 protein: ASSLSTYEQY

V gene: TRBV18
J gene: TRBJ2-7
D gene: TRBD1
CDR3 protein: ASSPGTGGEQY

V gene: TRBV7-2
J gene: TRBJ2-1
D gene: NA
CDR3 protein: ASSPIREQF

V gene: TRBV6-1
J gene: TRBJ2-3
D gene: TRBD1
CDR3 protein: ASSVGQGFDTQY

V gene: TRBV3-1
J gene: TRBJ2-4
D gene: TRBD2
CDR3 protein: ASSQRGGATAKNIQY

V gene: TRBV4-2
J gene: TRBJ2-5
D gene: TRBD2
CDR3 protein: ASSQERGGQETQY

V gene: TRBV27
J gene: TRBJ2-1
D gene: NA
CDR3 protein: ASSLLGGAEQF

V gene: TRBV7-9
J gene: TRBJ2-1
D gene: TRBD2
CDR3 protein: ASSGVAGSNVYNEQF

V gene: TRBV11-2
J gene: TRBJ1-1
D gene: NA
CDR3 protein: ASAQGRRVDTEAF

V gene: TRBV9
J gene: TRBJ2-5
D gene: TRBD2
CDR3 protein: ASSANGGALY

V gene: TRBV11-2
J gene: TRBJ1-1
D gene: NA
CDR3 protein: ASSPLTGTGEAF

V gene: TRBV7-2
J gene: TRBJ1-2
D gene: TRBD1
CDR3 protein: ASSRRTGSGYT

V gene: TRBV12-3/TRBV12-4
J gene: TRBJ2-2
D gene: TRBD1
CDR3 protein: ARGTENTGELF

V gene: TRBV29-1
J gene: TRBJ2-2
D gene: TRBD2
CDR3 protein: SGSTSGTKTGELF